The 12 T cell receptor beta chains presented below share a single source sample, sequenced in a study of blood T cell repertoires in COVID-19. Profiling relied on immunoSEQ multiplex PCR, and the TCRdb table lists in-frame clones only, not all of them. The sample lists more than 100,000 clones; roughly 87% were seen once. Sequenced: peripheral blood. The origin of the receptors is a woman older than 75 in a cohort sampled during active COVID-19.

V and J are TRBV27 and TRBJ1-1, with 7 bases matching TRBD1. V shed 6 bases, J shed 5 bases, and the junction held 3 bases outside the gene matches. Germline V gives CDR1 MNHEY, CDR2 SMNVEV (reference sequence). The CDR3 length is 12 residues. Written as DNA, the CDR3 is TGTGCCAGCAGGGAACAGGGGACTGAAGCTTTCTTT. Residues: CASREQGTEAFF.

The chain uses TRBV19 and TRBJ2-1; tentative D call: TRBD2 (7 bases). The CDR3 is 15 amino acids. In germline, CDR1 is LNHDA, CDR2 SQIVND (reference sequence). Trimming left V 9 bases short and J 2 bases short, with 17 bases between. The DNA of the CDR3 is TGTGCCAGCTCTGAACCGGGGGGCCCCTACAATGAGCAGTTCTTC. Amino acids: CASSEPGGPYNEQFF.

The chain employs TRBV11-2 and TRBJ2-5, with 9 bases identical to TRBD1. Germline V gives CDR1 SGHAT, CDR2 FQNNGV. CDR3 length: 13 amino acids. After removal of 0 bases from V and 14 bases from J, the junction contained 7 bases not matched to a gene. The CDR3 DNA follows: TGTGCCAGCAGCTTAGAGACAGGGGGTGAGGGTTACTTC. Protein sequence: CASSLETGGEGYF. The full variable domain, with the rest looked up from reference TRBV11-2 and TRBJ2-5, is EAGVAQSPRYKIIEKRQSVAFWCNPISGHATLYWYQQILGQGPKLLIQFQNNGVVDDSQLPKDRFSAERLKGVDSTLKIQPAKLEDSAVYLCASSLETGGEGYFGPGTRLLVL.

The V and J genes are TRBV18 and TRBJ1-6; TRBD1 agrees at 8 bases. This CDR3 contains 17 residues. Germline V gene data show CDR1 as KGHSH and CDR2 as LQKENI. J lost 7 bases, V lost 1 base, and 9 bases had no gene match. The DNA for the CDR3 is TGTGCCAGCTCACCACAGTTGACAGGGGATGGGAATTCACCCCTCCACTTT. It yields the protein CASSPQLTGDGNSPLHF.

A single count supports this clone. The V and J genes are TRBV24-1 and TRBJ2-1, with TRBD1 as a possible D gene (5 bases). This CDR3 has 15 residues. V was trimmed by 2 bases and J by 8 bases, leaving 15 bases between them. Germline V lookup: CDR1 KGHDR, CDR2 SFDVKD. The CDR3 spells CATSDSQGIHYEQFF. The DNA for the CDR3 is TGTGCCACCAGTGATTCCCAGGGCATTCACTATGAGCAGTTCTTC.

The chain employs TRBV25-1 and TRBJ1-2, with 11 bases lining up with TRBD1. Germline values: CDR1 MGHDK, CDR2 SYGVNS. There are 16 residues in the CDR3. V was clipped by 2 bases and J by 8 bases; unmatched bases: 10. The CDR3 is CASSEPGQGAVMGYTF. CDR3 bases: TGTGCCAGCAGTGAACCTGGACAGGGGGCTGTAATGGGCTACACCTTC.

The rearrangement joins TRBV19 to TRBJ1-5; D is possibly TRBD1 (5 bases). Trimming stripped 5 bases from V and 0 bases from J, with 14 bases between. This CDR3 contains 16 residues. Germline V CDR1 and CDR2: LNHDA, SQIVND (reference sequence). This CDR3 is CASSPDRAYSNQPQHF. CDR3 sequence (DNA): TGTGCCAGTAGTCCCGACAGAGCCTATAGCAATCAGCCCCAGCATTTT.

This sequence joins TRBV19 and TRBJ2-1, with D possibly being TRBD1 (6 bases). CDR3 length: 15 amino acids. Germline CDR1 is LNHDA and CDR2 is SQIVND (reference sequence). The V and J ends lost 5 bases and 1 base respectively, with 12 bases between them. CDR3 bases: TGTGCCAGTAGTCCAAACAGGGCGTCCTACAATGAGCAGTTCTTC. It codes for CASSPNRASYNEQFF.

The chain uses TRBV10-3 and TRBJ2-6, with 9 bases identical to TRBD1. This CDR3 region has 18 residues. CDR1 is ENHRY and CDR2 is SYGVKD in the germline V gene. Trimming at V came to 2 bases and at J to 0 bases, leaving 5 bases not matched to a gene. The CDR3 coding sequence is TGTGCCATCAGTGAGGGGACAGGGTATATCTCTGGGGCCAACGTCCTGACTTTC. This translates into CAISEGTGYISGANVLTF.

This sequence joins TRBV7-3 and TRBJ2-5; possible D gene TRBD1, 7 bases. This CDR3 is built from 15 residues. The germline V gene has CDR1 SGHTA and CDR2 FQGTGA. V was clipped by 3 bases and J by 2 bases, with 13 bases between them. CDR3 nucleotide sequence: TGTGCCAGCAGCTTCGCGGGACAGCATCAAGAGACCCAGTACTTC. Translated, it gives CASSFAGQHQETQYF.

The CDR3 region is CSEGGADTQYF. The CDR3 DNA reads TGCAGTGAAGGCGGGGCAGATACGCAGTATTTT. The chain is built from TRBV20-1 and TRBJ2-3, with a possible D match to TRBD2 (6 bases). The CDR3 has 11 amino acids. The ends were cut back, 7 bases at V and 4 bases at J, with 9 bases in the middle. The germline V gene encodes CDR1 DFQATT and CDR2 SNEGSKA (reference sequence).

CDR3 residues: CASSERLIKGVPNSNQPQHF. The DNA of the CDR3 is TGTGCCAGCAGTGAGCGACTAATTAAGGGGGTACCGAATAGCAATCAGCCCCAGCATTTT. The V and J genes are TRBV2 and TRBJ1-5; D may be TRBD1 (6 bases). The CDR3 consists of 20 residues. V lost 3 bases, J lost 0 bases, and 24 bases lay in between. The germline CDR1 and CDR2 sequences are SNHLY and FYNNEI.